This section outlines one T cell receptor (beta chain) sequence together with its context. Its antigen is unidentified. The data derive from a study of response to subunit inactivated influenza vaccine. Study-wide results and caveats: Authors suggested that a seasonal influenza vaccination recruits few new T cells each time.

This CDR3 region has 12 residues. Germline CDR1 is GTSNPN and CDR2 is SVGIG (reference sequence). The germline V and J ends were trimmed by 2 bases and 0 bases, with 5 bases remaining between them. TCRdb processed the RT-PCR reads anew with MiXCR; each CDR3 protein has one entry. The top ten clones hold 7.6% of a sample with some 600,000 distinct CDR3 sequences, around 13% of them seen once. The chain links TRBV30 to TRBJ2-7; D remains unclear. This TCR was sampled from a man in his fifties or sixties who received an inactivated influenza vaccine. Source: PBMCs from blood, taken approximately 15 days before vaccination. CDR3 in DNA: TGTGCCTGGAGTAGGGCCTCCTACGAGCAGTACTTC. Protein product: CAWSRASYEQYF.